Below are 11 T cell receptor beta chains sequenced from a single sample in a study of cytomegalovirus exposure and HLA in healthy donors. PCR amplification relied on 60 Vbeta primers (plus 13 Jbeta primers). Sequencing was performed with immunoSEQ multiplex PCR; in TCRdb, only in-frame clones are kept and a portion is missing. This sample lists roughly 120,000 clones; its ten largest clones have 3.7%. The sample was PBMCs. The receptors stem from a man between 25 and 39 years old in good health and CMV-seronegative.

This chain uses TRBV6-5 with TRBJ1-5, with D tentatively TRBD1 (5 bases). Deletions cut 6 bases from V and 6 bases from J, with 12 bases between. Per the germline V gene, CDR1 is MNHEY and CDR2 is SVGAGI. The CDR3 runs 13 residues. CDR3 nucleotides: TGTGCCAGCAGCTCAGGGTATAGTCAGCCCCAGCATTTT. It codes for CASSSGYSQPQHF.

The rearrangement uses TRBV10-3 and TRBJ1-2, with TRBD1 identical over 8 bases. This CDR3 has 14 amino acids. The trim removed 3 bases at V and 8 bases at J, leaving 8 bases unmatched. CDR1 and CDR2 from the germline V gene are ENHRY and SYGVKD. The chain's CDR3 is CAISDWTGTLGYTF. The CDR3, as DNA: TGTGCCATCAGTGATTGGACAGGGACCTTGGGCTACACCTTC.

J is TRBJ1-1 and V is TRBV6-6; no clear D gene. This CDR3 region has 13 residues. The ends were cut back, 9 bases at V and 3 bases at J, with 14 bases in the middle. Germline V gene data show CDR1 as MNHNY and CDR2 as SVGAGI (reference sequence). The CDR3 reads CASMTGRDTEAFF. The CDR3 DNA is TGTGCCAGTATGACGGGGAGGGACACTGAAGCTTTCTTT.

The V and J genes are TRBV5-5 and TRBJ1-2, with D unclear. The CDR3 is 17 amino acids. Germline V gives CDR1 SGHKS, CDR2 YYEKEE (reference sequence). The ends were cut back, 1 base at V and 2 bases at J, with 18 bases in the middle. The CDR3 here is CASSLSRRGGVNYGYTF. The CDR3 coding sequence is TGTGCCAGCAGCTTGTCCCGCCGGGGTGGGGTGAACTATGGCTACACCTTC.

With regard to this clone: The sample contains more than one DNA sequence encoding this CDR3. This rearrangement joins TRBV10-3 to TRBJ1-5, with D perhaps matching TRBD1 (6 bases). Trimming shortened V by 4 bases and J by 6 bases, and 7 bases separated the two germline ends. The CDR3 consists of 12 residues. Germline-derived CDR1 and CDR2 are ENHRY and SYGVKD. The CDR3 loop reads CAISVQGQPQHF. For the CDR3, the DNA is TGTGCCATCAGTGTACAGGGTCAGCCCCAGCATTTT.

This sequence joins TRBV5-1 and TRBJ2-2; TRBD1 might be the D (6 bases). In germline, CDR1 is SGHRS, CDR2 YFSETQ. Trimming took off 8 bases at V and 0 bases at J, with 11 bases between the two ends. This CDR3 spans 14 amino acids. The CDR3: CASRQDSNTGELFF. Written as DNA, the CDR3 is TGCGCCAGTCGACAGGATTCGAACACCGGGGAGCTGTTTTTT.

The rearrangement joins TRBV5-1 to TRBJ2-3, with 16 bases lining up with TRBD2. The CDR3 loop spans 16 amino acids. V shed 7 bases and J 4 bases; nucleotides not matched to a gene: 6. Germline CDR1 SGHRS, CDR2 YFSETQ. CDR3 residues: CASGGTSGGVADTQYF. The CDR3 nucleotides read TGCGCCAGCGGCGGGACTAGCGGGGGGGTCGCAGATACGCAGTATTTT.

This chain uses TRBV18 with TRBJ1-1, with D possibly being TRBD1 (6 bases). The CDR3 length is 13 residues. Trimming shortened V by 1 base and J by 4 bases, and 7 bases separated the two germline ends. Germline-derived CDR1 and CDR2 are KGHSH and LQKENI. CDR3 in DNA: TGTGCCAGCTCACCACTAGGGGGCACTGAAGCTTTCTTT. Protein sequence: CASSPLGGTEAFF.

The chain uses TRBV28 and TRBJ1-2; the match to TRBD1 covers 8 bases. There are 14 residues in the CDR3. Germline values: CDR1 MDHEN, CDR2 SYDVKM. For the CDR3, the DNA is TGTGCAGCCCTACCTGCAGGGGGCCCTCGGGGCTACACCTTC. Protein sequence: CAALPAGGPRGYTF.

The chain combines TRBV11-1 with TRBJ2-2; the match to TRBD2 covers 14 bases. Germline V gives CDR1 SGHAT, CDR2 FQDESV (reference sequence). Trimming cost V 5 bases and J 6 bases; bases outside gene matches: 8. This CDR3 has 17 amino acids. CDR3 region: CASSGGTSGGRAGELFF. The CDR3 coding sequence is TGTGCCAGCAGCGGCGGGACTAGCGGGGGTAGGGCCGGGGAGCTGTTTTTT.

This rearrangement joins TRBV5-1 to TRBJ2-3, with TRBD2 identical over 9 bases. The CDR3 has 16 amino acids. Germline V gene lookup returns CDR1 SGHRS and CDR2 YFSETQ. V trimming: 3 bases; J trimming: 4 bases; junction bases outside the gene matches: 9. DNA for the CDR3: TGCGCCAGCAGCTCCACTACAGCGGGGGGTCCAGATACGCAGTATTTT. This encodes CASSSTTAGGPDTQYF.